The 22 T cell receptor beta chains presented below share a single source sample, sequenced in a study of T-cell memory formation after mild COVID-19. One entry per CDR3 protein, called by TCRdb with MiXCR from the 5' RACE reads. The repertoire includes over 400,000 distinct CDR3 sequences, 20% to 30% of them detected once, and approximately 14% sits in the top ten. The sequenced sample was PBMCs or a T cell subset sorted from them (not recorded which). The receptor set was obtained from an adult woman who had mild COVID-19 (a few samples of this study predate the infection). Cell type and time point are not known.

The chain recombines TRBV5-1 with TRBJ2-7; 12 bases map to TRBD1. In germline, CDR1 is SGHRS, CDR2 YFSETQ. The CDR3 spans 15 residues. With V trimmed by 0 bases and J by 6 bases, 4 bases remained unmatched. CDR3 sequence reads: CASSLVGTGGLEQYF. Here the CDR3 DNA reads TGCGCCAGCAGCTTGGTGGGGACAGGGGGCCTCGAGCAGTACTTC.

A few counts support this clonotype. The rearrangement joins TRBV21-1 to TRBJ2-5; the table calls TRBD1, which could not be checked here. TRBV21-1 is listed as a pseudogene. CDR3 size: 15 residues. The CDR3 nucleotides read TGTGCCAGCAGCAAAGTGGGGGGAAGTCCAGAGACCCAGTACTTC. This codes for CASSKVGGSPETQYF.

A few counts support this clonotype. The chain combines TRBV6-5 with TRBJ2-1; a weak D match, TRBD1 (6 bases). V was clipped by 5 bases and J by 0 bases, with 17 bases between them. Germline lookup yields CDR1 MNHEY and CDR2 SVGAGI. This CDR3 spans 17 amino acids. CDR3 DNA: TGTGCCAGCAGTACTTTCCAGGGGTCCCCCTCCTACAATGAGCAGTTCTTC. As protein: CASSTFQGSPSYNEQFF.

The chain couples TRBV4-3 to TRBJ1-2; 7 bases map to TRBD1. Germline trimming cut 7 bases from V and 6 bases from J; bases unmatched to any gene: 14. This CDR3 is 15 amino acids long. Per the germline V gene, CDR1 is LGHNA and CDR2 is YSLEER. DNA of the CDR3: TGCGCCAGCACCCTCTGGGAGGGGGCAAATCATGGCTACACCTTC. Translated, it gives CASTLWEGANHGYTF.

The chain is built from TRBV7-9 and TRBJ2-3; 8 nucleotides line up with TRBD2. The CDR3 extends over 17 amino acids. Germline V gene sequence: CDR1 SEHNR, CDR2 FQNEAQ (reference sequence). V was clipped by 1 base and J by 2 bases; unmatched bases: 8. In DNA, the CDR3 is TGTGCCAGCAGCTTAGGACGGACTAGCCAAACCACAGATACGCAGTATTTT. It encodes CASSLGRTSQTTDTQYF.

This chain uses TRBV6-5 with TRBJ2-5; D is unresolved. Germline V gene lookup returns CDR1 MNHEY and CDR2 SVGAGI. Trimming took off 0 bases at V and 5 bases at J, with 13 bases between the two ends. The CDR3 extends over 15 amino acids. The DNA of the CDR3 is TGTGCCAGCAGTTACTCGATAGGCCTGGGGGAGACCCAGTACTTC. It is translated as CASSYSIGLGETQYF.

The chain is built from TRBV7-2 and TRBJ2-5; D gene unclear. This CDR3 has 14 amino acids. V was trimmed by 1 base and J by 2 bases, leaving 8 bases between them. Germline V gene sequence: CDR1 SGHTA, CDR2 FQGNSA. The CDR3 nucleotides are TGTGCCAGCAGCTTAGGGGGATGGCAAGAGACCCAGTACTTC. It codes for CASSLGGWQETQYF.

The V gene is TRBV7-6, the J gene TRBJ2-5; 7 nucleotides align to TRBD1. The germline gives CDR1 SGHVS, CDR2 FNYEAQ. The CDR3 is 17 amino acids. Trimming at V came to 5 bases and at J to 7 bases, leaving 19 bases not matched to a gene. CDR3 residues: CASSHSVDIRGPGTQYF. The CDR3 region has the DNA TGTGCCAGCAGCCACTCAGTTGATATTAGGGGGCCCGGGACCCAGTACTTC.

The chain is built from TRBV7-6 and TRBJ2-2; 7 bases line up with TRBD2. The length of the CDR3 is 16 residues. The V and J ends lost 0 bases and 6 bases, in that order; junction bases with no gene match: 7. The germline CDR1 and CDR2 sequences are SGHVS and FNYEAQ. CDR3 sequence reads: CASSLATGGAPGELFF. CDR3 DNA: TGTGCCAGCAGCTTAGCGACGGGGGGAGCCCCCGGGGAGCTGTTTTTT.

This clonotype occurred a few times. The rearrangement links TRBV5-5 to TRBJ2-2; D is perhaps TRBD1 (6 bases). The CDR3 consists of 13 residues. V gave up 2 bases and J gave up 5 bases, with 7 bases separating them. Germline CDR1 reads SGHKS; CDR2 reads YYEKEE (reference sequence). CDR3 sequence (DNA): TGTGCCAGCAGCTTTCAGGGGACCGGGGAGCTGTTTTTT. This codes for CASSFQGTGELFF. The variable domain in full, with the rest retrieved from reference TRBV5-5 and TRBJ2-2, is DAGVTQSPTHLIKTRGQQVTLRCSPISGHKSVSWYQQVLGQGPQFIFQYYEKEERGRGNFPDRFSARQFPNYSSELNVNALLLGDSALYLCASSFQGTGELFFGEGSRLTVL.

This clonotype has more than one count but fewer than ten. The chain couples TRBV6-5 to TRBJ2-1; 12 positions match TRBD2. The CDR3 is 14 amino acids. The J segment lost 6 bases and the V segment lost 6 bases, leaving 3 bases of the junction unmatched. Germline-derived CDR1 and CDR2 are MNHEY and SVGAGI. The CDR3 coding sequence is TGTGCCAGCAGACCGGGACTAGCGGGCAATGAGCAGTTCTTC. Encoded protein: CASRPGLAGNEQFF.

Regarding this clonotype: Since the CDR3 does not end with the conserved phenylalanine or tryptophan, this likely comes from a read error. The CDR3 sequence is CASSVVRGEQFS. CDR3 nucleotide sequence: TGTGCCAGCAGCGTAGTAAGGGGGGAGCAGTTCTCC. The chain is built from TRBV9 and TRBJ2-1, with a possible D match to TRBD1 (6 bases). The CDR3 runs 12 residues. V was clipped by 0 bases and J by 10 bases, with 8 bases between them. CDR1 is SGDLS and CDR2 is YYNGEE in the germline V gene.

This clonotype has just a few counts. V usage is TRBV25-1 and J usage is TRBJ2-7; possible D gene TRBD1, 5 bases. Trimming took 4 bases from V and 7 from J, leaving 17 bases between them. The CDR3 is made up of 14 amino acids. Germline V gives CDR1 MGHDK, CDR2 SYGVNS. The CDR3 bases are TGTGCCAGCAGTGCCTACCAACAGGTTCAAGAGCAGTACTTC. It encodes CASSAYQQVQEQYF.

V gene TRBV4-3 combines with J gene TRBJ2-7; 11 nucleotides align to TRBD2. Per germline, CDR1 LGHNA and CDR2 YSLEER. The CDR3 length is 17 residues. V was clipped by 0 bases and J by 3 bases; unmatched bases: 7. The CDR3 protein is CASSQDSGLAALYEQYF. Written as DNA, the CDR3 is TGCGCCAGCAGCCAAGACTCGGGACTAGCGGCCCTCTACGAGCAGTACTTC.

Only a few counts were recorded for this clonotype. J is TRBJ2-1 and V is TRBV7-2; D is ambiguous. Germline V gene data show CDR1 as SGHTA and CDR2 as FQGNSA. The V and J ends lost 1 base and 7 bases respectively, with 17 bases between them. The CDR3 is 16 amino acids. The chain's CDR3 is CASSLEVRPHSNEQFF. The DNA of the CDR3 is TGTGCCAGCAGCTTAGAGGTGCGTCCCCATAGTAATGAGCAGTTCTTC.

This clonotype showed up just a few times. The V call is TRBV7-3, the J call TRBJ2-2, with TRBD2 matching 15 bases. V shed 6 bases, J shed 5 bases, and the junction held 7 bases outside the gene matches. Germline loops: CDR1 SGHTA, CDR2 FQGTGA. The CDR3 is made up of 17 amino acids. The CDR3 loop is CASSPPGLAGGTGELFF. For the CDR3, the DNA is TGTGCCAGCAGTCCTCCGGGACTAGCGGGGGGAACCGGGGAGCTGTTTTTT.

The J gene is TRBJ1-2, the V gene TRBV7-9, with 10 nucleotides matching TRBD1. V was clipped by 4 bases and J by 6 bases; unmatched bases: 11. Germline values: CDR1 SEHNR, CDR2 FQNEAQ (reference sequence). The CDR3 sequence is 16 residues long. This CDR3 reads CASSSRDRGGGDGYTF. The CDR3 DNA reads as TGTGCCAGCAGCTCTCGGGACAGGGGAGGAGGGGATGGCTACACCTTC.

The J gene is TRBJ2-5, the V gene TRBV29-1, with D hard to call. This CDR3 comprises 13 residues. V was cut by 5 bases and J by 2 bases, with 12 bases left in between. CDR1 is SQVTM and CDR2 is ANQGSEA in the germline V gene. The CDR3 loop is CSVFGAYQETQYF. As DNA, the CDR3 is TGCAGCGTTTTCGGTGCATATCAAGAGACCCAGTACTTC.

The CDR3 DNA reads TGTGCCAGCCAGCTCGCGGGAATCTACAATGAGCAGTTCTTC. Translating gives CASQLAGIYNEQFF. The chain has TRBV11-3 and TRBJ2-1; tentative D call: TRBD2 (6 bases). The germline V and J ends were trimmed by 8 bases and 3 bases, with 14 bases remaining between them. CDR1 is SGHNT and CDR2 is YENEEA in the germline V gene. This CDR3 spans 14 amino acids. Together with reference TRBV11-3 and TRBJ2-1, the CDR3 gives the full variable domain: EAGVVQSPRYKIIEKKQPVAFWCNPISGHNTLYWYLQNLGQGPELLIRYENEEAVDDSQLPKDRFSAERLKGVDSTLKIQPAELGDSAVYLCASQLAGIYNEQFFGPGTRLTVL.

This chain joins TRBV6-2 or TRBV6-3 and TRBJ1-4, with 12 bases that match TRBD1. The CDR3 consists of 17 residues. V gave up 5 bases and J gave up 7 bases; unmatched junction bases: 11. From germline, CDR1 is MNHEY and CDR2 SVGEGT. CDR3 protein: CASSRPGQGAVGEKLFF. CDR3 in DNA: TGTGCCAGCAGTCGCCCGGGACAGGGGGCCGTCGGTGAAAAACTGTTTTTT.

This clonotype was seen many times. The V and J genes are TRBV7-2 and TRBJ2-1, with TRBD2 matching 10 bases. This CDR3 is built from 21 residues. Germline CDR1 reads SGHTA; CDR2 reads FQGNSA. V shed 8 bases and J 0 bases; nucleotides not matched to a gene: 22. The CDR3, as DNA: TGTGCCAGCCCCTACCCCCCTCGGGGTAGCGGGGGGCCGAGCTCCTACAATGAGCAGTTCTTC. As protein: CASPYPPRGSGGPSSYNEQFF.

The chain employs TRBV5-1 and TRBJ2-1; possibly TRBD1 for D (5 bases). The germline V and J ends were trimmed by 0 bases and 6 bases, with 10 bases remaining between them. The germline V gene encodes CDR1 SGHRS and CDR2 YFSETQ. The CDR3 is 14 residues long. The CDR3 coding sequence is TGCGCCAGCAGCTTGGGGGGCTCTCTCAATGAGCAGTTCTTC. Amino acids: CASSLGGSLNEQFF.